Listed below are T cell receptor beta chains from one sample, sequenced in a study of early stage breast cancer tumors. Profiling relied on immunoSEQ multiplex PCR, and the TCRdb table lists in-frame clones only, not all of them. The data hold about 2,600 clones, with roughly 65% observed a single time. Sequenced: normal breast tissue next to the tumor. The receptors stem from a person aged 45-60 years with breast cancer. Both conserved end residues are part of each CDR3. D genes are given only for firm matches. Some rows have no size entry. The others give once, few or many, or a class for an expanded clone.

d_gene: .
v_gene: TRBV15
j_gene: TRBJ1-5
abundance: .
CDR3nt: TGTGCCACCAGCAGAGGGGGGGCGCGAAGTCAGCCCCAGCATTTT
CDR3aa: CATSRGGARSQPQHF

d_gene: TRBD1
v_gene: TRBV19
j_gene: TRBJ2-4
abundance: .
CDR3nt: TGTGCCAGTAGTACCCAGGGACAGGGGAAAGGCATTCAGTACTTC
CDR3aa: CASSTQGQGKGIQYF

d_gene: TRBD1
v_gene: TRBV15
j_gene: TRBJ2-3
abundance: .
CDR3nt: TGTGCCACCAGCTCCAGGACAGGGGGTCCAGATACGCAGTATTTT
CDR3aa: CATSSRTGGPDTQYF

d_gene: TRBD2
v_gene: TRBV11-2
j_gene: TRBJ2-3
abundance: few
CDR3nt: TGTGCCAGCAGCTCGACTAGCGGGGGGATCACAGATACGCAGTATTTT
CDR3aa: CASSSTSGGITDTQYF

d_gene: .
v_gene: TRBV27
j_gene: TRBJ2-5
abundance: .
CDR3nt: TGTGCCAGCAGTTTGGCGCCCCTTTCGGAGACCCAGTACTTC
CDR3aa: CASSLAPLSETQYF

d_gene: .
v_gene: TRBV28
j_gene: TRBJ2-3
abundance: .
CDR3nt: TGTGCCAGCAGTTCGGTTCGGGTCGGAGATACGCAGTATTTT
CDR3aa: CASSSVRVGDTQYF

d_gene: .
v_gene: TRBV5-1
j_gene: TRBJ2-5
abundance: .
CDR3nt: TGCGCCAGTAGACAGCAAGAGACCCAGTACTTC
CDR3aa: CASRQQETQYF

d_gene: TRBD1
v_gene: TRBV6-1
j_gene: TRBJ1-1
abundance: .
CDR3nt: TGTGCCAGCACAAGCCAGGGGGGAACTGAAGCTTTCTTT
CDR3aa: CASTSQGGTEAFF

d_gene: TRBD1
v_gene: TRBV28
j_gene: TRBJ2-7
abundance: .
CDR3nt: TGTGCCAGCAGTTTCGACCGACAGGGTTCCTACGAGCAGTACTTC
CDR3aa: CASSFDRQGSYEQYF

d_gene: TRBD1
v_gene: TRBV11-2
j_gene: TRBJ1-1
abundance: .
CDR3nt: TGTGCCAGCAGCTTAGTCCCACAGGGGAGCACTGAAGCTTTCTTT
CDR3aa: CASSLVPQGSTEAFF

d_gene: .
v_gene: TRBV7-3
j_gene: TRBJ2-1
abundance: .
CDR3nt: TGTGCCAGCAGCTTGGGGGCGAGTGCTGTAGAGCAGTTCTTC
CDR3aa: CASSLGASAVEQFF

d_gene: .
v_gene: TRBV9
j_gene: TRBJ2-3
abundance: .
CDR3nt: TGTGCCAGCAGCGCGTACTTAACTCAAGATACGCAGTATTTT
CDR3aa: CASSAYLTQDTQYF

d_gene: .
v_gene: TRBV6-1
j_gene: TRBJ1-5
abundance: .
CDR3nt: TGTGCCAGCAGTGAACGGGGGCTGGATCAGCCCCAGCATTTT
CDR3aa: CASSERGLDQPQHF

d_gene: .
v_gene: TRBV5-5
j_gene: TRBJ1-5
abundance: .
CDR3nt: TGTGCCAGCAGCTTGCGGTATAGCAATCAGCCCCAGCATTTT
CDR3aa: CASSLRYSNQPQHF

d_gene: .
v_gene: TRBV11-2
j_gene: TRBJ1-1
abundance: once
CDR3nt: TGTGCCAGCAGCTTTCCGTTCCAGAACACTGAAGCTTTCTTT
CDR3aa: CASSFPFQNTEAFF

d_gene: .
v_gene: TRBV6-4
j_gene: TRBJ1-1
abundance: .
CDR3nt: TGTGCCAGCAGTGACAGGGAGAACACTGAAGCTTTCTTT
CDR3aa: CASSDRENTEAFF

d_gene: TRBD2
v_gene: TRBV15
j_gene: TRBJ2-7
abundance: .
CDR3nt: TGTGCCACCAGCAGCCCTAGCGGGAACGAGCAGTACTTC
CDR3aa: CATSSPSGNEQYF

d_gene: .
v_gene: TRBV7-9
j_gene: TRBJ1-1
abundance: .
CDR3nt: TGTGCCAGCAGCTTAGAGGGTGAGGCTGAAGCTTTCTTT
CDR3aa: CASSLEGEAEAFF

d_gene: TRBD2
v_gene: TRBV7-6
j_gene: TRBJ2-1
abundance: .
CDR3nt: TGTGCCAGCAGCTTAGCTCCGGCTAGCGGGGTTAACTACAATGAGCAGTTCTTC
CDR3aa: CASSLAPASGVNYNEQFF

d_gene: .
v_gene: TRBV13
j_gene: TRBJ1-2
abundance: .
CDR3nt: TGTGCCAGCAGCTTAGCCAGCTTGGCGGGCTACACCTTC
CDR3aa: CASSLASLAGYTF

d_gene: .
v_gene: TRBV2
j_gene: TRBJ1-5
abundance: .
CDR3nt: TGTGCCAGCAGCGCCAGCGGCAATCAGCCCCAGCATTTT
CDR3aa: CASSASGNQPQHF

d_gene: .
v_gene: TRBV7-9
j_gene: TRBJ2-7
abundance: .
CDR3nt: TGTGCCAGCAGTAGGACGGACCGGGGGTACGAGCAGTACTTC
CDR3aa: CASSRTDRGYEQYF

d_gene: TRBD2
v_gene: TRBV19
j_gene: TRBJ2-4
abundance: .
CDR3nt: TGTGCCAGTAGTATAGCGGGACTAGCGAACATTCAGTACTTC
CDR3aa: CASSIAGLANIQYF

d_gene: TRBD2
v_gene: TRBV4-3
j_gene: TRBJ2-1
abundance: .
CDR3nt: TGCGCCAGCAGCCGAGCCCATAGCGGGACTTCCAATGAGCAGTTCTTC
CDR3aa: CASSRAHSGTSNEQFF

d_gene: TRBD1
v_gene: TRBV28
j_gene: TRBJ1-1
abundance: .
CDR3nt: TGTGCCAGCAGACGGACCGGGACAGGCAGGTTCACTGAAGCTTTCTTT
CDR3aa: CASRRTGTGRFTEAFF

d_gene: TRBD2
v_gene: TRBV19
j_gene: TRBJ2-1
abundance: .
CDR3nt: TGTGCCAGTAAGGGACTAATCTCCTACAATGAGCAGTTCTTC
CDR3aa: CASKGLISYNEQFF

d_gene: .
v_gene: TRBV29-1
j_gene: TRBJ2-7
abundance: .
CDR3nt: TGCAGCGTTGCTACCCTCGCTAGGGACTACGAGCAGTACTTC
CDR3aa: CSVATLARDYEQYF

d_gene: TRBD1
v_gene: TRBV28
j_gene: TRBJ2-7
abundance: medium-sized
CDR3nt: TGTGCCAGCAGTTTCCCCCTCCGCCCAGGGACAGCCCACTACGAGCAGTACTTC
CDR3aa: CASSFPLRPGTAHYEQYF

d_gene: .
v_gene: TRBV23-1
j_gene: TRBJ2-3
abundance: .
CDR3nt: TGCGCCAGCAGTCAATCGTACGTCCGTCGTGCTAGCACAGATACGCAGTATTTT
CDR3aa: CASSQSYVRRASTDTQYF

d_gene: .
v_gene: TRBV23-1
j_gene: TRBJ1-1
abundance: .
CDR3nt: TGCGCCAGCAAAAAACAACGATCGGGCGAGCCACAGGGGAACACTGAAGCTTTCTTT
CDR3aa: CASKKQRSGEPQGNTEAFF

d_gene: .
v_gene: TRBV7-3
j_gene: TRBJ2-1
abundance: .
CDR3nt: TGTGCCAGCAGCTTGGGGCTAGCGAACAATGAGCAGTTCTTC
CDR3aa: CASSLGLANNEQFF

d_gene: .
v_gene: TRBV2
j_gene: TRBJ2-3
abundance: once
CDR3nt: TGTGCCATCCTCCGGGACAACACAGATACGCAGTATTTT
CDR3aa: CAILRDNTDTQYF